This entry concerns a single T cell receptor (beta chain). Its antigen is still unknown. The data were produced by immunoSEQ multiplex PCR, yet TCRdb's version contains in-frame clones alone and is incomplete. Of about 30,000 clones listed, about nine tenths are singletons. This CDR3 is built from 14 residues. The germline V gene has CDR1 MNHEY and CDR2 SVGAGI. Losses at the gene ends were 5 bases for V and 2 bases for J; bases not matched to a gene: 6. Autoimmune disease history or systemic immunosuppression excluded patients. This sample was included in a study of OX40 agonist ivuxolimab in advanced cancers. Study results and caveats: Partial responders at 0.1-3.0 mg/kg had among the lowest clonal expansion. Among expanded peripheral T cells, antigen specificity went undetermined. In general, CD8+ T cells held more expanded clones than CD4+ did, on average.

This specimen consisted of CD4+ or CD8+ T cells sorted from blood, obtained in a trial of the OX40 agonist ivuxolimab. The chain links TRBV6-5 to TRBJ2-7; 7 bases align to TRBD2. The origin of this receptor is an adult with an advanced solid tumor such as melanoma, head and neck, liver or kidney cancer. The CDR3 nucleotides read TGTGCCAGCAGTGGAAGGGGAGGGCCCTACGAGCAGTACTTC. Translating it yields CASSGRGGPYEQYF.